The rows below give T cell receptor beta chains drawn from one sample of a study of blood T cells in healthy people across ages. TCRdb redid the calling of the 5' RACE reads with MiXCR, one entry per CDR3 protein. In the table there are about 720,000 distinct CDR3 sequences, about 25% of which are singletons. The same data also went into a second study, on T cells of mothers and their children.

The sample was blood. The receptors here all came from a boy aged 5-17 years in good health. Each CDR3 is given with its conserved first and last residue. A D gene is named only where the DNA matches it firmly. Only some rows state a clone size, as once, few, many or a class for expanded clones.

>TRBV5-1|TRBD2|TRBJ2-5|-
CASSLDLGGQETQYF
TGCGCCAGCAGCTTGGACTTGGGAGGGCAAGAGACCCAGTACTTC
>TRBV7-2|-|TRBJ1-1|few
CVSSLLGGAGGQYMNTEAFF
TGTGTCAGCAGCTTATTAGGGGGGGCAGGCGGCCAGTACATGAACACTGAAGCTTTCTTT
>TRBV9|TRBD1|TRBJ2-5|-
CASSRSQGVETQYF
TGTGCCAGCAGCAGGTCGCAGGGGGTGGAGACCCAGTACTTC
>TRBV7-2|-|TRBJ2-5|-
CASSSTGRKETQYF
TGTGCCAGCAGCTCTACAGGGAGGAAAGAGACCCAGTACTTC
>TRBV7-9|TRBD1|TRBJ1-1|few
CASSTGQGLNTEAFF
TGTGCCAGCAGCACAGGACAGGGGCTTAACACTGAAGCTTTCTTT
>TRBV5-6|-|TRBJ1-1|-
CASSLVDAEAFF
TGTGCCAGCAGCCTCGTGGACGCTGAAGCTTTCTTT
>TRBV6-5|TRBD2|TRBJ2-3|-
CASSYSPSGDTDTQYF
TGTGCCAGCAGTTATAGTCCTAGCGGAGACACAGATACGCAGTATTTT
>TRBV29-1|-|TRBJ1-4|few
CSANESGLGEKLFF
TGCAGCGCCAACGAGAGCGGGTTGGGGGAAAAACTGTTTTTT
>TRBV7-2|TRBD2|TRBJ2-5|-
CASSLIGGGLQETQYF
TGTGCCAGCAGCTTAATAGGCGGGGGGCTCCAAGAGACCCAGTACTTC
>TRBV5-1|-|TRBJ2-3|-
CAPGESTDTQYF
TGCGCCCCTGGGGAGAGCACAGATACGCAGTATTTT
>TRBV7-9|-|TRBJ1-1|-
CATTEAFF
TGTGCCACCACTGAAGCTTTCTTT
>TRBV20-1|TRBD2|TRBJ2-1|-
CSARDGTSVYNEQFF
TGCAGTGCTAGAGATGGGACTAGCGTCTACAATGAGCAGTTCTTC
>TRBV4-1|TRBD1|TRBJ1-1|-
CASSQDWDSMNTEAFF
TGCGCCAGCAGCCAAGATTGGGACAGCATGAACACTGAAGCTTTCTTT
>TRBV5-1|TRBD2|TRBJ2-5|-
CASSLEGGSGISILETQYF
TGCGCCAGCAGCTTGGAAGGTGGTAGCGGGATCAGCATTTTGGAGACCCAGTACTTC
>TRBV6-5|TRBD1|TRBJ2-1|-
CASSYSLGTGSYNEQFF
TGTGCCAGCAGTTACTCTCTCGGGACAGGGTCCTACAATGAGCAGTTCTTC
>TRBV6-1|-|TRBJ1-2|few
CASSERQYGYTF
TGTGCCAGCAGTGAAAGACAGTATGGCTACACCTTC
>TRBV28|TRBD1|TRBJ1-5|-
CASEDRAQPQHF
TGTGCCAGTGAGGACAGGGCTCAGCCCCAGCATTTT
>TRBV25-1|-|TRBJ2-7|few
CASPGAPFYEQYF
TGTGCCAGTCCGGGGGCCCCTTTCTACGAGCAGTACTTC
>TRBV20-1|-|TRBJ2-1|few
CSARVLLGSSYNEQFF
TGCAGTGCTAGAGTTTTGTTGGGTAGCTCCTACAATGAGCAGTTCTTC
>TRBV5-1|-|TRBJ2-5|few
CASSSGTSWETQYF
TGCGCCAGCAGCTCTGGCACTAGTTGGGAGACCCAGTACTTC
>TRBV4-1|-|TRBJ2-7|-
CASSQEGQPPYEQYF
TGCGCCAGCAGCCAAGAAGGGCAGCCACCCTACGAGCAGTACTTC
>TRBV6-2/TRBV6-3|-|TRBJ2-7|-
CASSRTVFYEQYF
TGTGCCAGCAGTAGGACAGTTTTCTACGAGCAGTACTTC
>TRBV18|TRBD2|TRBJ2-7|few
CASREREGVHEQYF
TGTGCCAGCCGTGAACGGGAGGGCGTTCACGAGCAGTACTTC
>TRBV7-2|-|TRBJ1-2|few
CAGWDDQRGYTF
TGTGCCGGCTGGGACGATCAAAGGGGCTACACCTTC
>TRBV10-3|TRBD1|TRBJ2-7|few
CAISEATGTGAYEQYF
TGTGCCATCAGTGAGGCCACCGGGACAGGGGCTTACGAGCAGTACTTC
>TRBV18|TRBD1|TRBJ1-1|few
CASSRTGEGTEAFF
TGTGCCAGCTCTCGGACAGGGGAAGGTACTGAAGCTTTCTTT
>TRBV12-3/TRBV12-4|-|TRBJ2-7|-
CASSFSLTYEQYF
TGTGCCAGCAGTTTTTCTTTGACCTACGAGCAGTACTTC